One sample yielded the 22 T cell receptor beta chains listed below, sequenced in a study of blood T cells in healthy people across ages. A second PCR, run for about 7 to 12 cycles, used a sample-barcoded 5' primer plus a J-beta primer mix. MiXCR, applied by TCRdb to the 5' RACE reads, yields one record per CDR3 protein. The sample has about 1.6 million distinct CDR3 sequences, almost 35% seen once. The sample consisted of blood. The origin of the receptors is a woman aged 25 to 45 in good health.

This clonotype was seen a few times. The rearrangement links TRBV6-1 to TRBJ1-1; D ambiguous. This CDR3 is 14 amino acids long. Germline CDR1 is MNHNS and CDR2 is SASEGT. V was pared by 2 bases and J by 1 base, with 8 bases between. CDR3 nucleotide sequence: TGTGCCAGCAGTGAAAGAATGCGGAACACTGAAGCTTTCTTT. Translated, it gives CASSERMRNTEAFF.

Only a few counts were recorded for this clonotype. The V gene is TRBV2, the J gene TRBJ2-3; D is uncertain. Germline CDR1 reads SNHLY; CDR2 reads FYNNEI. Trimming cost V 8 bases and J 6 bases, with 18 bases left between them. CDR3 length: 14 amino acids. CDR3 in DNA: TGTGCCAGCTCGGCTGGAGTCCGGCCCGATACGCAGTATTTT. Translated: CASSAGVRPDTQYF.

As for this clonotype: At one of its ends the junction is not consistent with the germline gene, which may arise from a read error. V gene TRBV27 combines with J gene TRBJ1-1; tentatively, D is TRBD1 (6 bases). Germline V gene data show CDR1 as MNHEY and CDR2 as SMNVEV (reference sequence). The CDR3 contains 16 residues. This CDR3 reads CASSKFMGGLNTEVFF. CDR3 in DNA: TGTGCCAGCAGTAAGTTTATGGGGGGCTTGAACACTGAAGTTTTCTTT.

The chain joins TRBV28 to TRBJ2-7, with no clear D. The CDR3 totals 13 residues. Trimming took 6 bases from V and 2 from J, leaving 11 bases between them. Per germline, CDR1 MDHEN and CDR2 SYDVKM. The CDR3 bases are TGTGCCAGCAGGCCGGGCAGCCCCTACGAGCAGTACTTC. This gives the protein CASRPGSPYEQYF.

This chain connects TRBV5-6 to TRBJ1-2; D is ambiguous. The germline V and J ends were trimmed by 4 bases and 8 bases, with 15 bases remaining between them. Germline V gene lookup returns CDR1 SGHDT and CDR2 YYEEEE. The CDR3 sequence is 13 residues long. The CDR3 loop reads CASSQAGELGYTF. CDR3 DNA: TGTGCCAGCAGCCAAGCCGGGGAGTTGGGCTACACCTTC.

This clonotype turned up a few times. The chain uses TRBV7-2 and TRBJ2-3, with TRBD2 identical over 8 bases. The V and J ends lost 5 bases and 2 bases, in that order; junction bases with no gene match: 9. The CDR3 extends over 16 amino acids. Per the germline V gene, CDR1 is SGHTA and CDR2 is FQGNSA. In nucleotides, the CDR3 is TGTGCCAGCAGCGCAAGTAGCGGGGCCCCCACAGATACGCAGTATTTT. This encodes CASSASSGAPTDTQYF.

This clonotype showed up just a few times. The CDR3 protein is CASSVGWDNSYEQYF. CDR3 bases: TGTGCCAGCAGCGTAGGTTGGGACAACTCCTACGAGCAGTACTTC. The J gene is TRBJ2-7, the V gene TRBV9; TRBD1 is a possible D gene (6 bases). V lost 0 bases and J 0 bases, leaving 10 bases between the germline ends. Germline CDR1 is SGDLS and CDR2 is YYNGEE. This CDR3 contains 15 residues.

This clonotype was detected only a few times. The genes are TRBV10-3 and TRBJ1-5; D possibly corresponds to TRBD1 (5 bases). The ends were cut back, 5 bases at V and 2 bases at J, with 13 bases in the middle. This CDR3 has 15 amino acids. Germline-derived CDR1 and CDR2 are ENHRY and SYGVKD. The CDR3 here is CAISPGNVGNQPQHF. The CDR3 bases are TGTGCCATCAGTCCAGGGAACGTTGGCAATCAGCCCCAGCATTTT.

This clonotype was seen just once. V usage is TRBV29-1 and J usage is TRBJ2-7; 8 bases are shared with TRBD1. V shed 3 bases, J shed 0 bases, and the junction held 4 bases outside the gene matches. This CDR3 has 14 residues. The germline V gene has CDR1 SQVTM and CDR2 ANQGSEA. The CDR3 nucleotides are TGCAGCGTTGATGGGACAGGTTACTCCTACGAGCAGTACTTC. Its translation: CSVDGTGYSYEQYF.

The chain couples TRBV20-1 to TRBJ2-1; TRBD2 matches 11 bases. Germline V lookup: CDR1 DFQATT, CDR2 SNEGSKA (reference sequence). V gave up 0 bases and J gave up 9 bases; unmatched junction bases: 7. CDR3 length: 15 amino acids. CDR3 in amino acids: CSARDSGSGRVEQFF. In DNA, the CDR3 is TGCAGTGCTAGAGATTCGGGTAGCGGGAGGGTTGAGCAGTTCTTC.

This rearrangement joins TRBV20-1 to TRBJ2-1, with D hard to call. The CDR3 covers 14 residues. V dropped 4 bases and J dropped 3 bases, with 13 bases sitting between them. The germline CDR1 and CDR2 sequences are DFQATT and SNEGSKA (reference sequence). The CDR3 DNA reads TGCAGTGCTACTCCCAGAACGGTCTACAATGAGCAGTTCTTC. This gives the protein CSATPRTVYNEQFF.

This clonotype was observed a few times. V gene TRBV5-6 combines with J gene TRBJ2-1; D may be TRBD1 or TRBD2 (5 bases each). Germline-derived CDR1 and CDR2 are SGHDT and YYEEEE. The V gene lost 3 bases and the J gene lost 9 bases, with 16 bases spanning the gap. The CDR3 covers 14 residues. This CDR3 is CASSSDSRGFEQFF. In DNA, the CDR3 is TGTGCCAGCAGCTCCGACTCCCGGGGCTTTGAGCAGTTCTTC.

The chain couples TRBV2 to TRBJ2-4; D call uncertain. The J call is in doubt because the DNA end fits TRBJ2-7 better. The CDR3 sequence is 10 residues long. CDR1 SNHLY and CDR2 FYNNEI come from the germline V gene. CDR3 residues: CASSVSEQYF. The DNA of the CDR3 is TGTGCCAGCAGCGTAAGCGAGCAGTACTTC.

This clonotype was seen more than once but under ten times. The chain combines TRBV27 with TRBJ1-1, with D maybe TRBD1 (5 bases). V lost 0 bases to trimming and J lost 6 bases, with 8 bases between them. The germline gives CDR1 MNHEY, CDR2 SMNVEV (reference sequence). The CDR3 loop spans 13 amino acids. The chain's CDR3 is CASSLSGEAEAFF. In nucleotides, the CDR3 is TGTGCCAGCAGTTTATCAGGGGAAGCTGAAGCTTTCTTT.

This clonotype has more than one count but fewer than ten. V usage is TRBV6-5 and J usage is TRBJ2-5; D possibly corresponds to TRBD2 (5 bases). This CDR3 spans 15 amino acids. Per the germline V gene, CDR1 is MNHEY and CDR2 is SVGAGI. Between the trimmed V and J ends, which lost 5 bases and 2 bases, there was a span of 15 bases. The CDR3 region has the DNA TGTGCCAGCAGTCCGGGCGTTCGGAGGCAAGAGACCCAGTACTTC. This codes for CASSPGVRRQETQYF.

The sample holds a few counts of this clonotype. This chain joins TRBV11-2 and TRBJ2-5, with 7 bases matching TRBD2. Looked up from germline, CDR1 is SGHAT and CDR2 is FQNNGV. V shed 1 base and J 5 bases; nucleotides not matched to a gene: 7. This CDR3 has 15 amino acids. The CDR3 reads CASSLGTRGGETQYF. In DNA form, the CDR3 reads TGTGCCAGCAGCTTAGGAACGCGGGGAGGGGAGACCCAGTACTTC.

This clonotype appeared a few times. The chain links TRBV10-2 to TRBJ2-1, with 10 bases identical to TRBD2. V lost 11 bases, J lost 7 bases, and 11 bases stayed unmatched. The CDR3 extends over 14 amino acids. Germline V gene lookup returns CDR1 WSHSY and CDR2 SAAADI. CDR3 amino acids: CACLNSGRTNEQFF. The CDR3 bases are TGCGCCTGCCTGAATAGCGGGAGGACAAATGAGCAGTTCTTC.

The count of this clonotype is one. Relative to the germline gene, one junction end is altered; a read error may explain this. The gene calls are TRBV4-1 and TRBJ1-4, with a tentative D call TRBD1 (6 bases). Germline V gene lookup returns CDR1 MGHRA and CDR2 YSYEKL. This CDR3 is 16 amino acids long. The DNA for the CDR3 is TGCGCCGGCAGCCAAGTGCCCAACAGGGTGGGGGAAAAACTGTTTTTT. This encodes CAGSQVPNRVGEKLFF.

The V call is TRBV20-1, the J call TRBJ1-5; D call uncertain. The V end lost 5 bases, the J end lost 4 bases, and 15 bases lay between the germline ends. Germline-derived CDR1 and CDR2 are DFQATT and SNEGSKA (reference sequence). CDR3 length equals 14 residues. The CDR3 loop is CSAGPGETNQPQHF. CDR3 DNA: TGCAGTGCTGGTCCCGGAGAGACTAATCAGCCCCAGCATTTT.

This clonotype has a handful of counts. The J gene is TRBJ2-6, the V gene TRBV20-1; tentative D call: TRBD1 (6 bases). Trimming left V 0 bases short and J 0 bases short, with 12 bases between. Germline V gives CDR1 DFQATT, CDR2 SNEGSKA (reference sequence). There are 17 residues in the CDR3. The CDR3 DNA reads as TGCAGTGCTAGAGATACAGGGTTTATCTCTGGGGCCAACGTCCTGACTTTC. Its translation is CSARDTGFISGANVLTF.

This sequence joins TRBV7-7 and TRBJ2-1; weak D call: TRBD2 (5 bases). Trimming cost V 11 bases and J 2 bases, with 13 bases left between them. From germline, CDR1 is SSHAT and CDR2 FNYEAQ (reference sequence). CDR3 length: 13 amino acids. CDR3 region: CAFRDLAYNEQFF. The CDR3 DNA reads TGTGCCTTCCGGGATCTTGCCTACAATGAGCAGTTCTTC.

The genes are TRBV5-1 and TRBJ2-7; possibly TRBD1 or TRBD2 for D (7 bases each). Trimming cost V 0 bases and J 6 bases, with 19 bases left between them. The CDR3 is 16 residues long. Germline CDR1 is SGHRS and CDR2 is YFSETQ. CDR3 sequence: CASSLAQGGRFGEQYF. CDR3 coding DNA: TGCGCCAGCAGCTTGGCCCAGGGGGGGCGATTCGGCGAGCAGTACTTC.